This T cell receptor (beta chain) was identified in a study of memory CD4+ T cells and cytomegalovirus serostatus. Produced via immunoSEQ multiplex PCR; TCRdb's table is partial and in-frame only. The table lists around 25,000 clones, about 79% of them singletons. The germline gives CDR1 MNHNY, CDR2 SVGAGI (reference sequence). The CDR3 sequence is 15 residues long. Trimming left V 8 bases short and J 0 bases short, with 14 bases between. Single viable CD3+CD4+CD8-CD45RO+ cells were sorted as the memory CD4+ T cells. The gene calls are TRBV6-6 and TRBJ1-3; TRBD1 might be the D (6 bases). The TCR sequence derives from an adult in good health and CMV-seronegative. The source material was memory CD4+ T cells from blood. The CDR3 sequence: CASRDNYSSGNTIYF. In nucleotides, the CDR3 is TGTGCCAGCCGGGACAATTATAGCTCTGGAAACACCATATATTTT.